The clone carrying this T cell receptor (beta chain) occurred many times. Its antigen is unidentified. The CDR3 is 14 residues long. CDR1 is SGHRS and CDR2 is YFSETQ in the germline V gene. Trimming left V 4 bases short and J 4 bases short, with 15 bases between. Hyperthyroidism of Graves' type that showed no ophthalmopathy progression within 18 months was stable. The diagnostic basis comprised clinical symptoms, serum thyroxine and TRAb, thyroid ultrasound and orbital computed tomography. Cells are PBMCs isolated from about 10 ml of fresh blood. RNA transcripts yielded amplified TCR beta CDR3 regions. When the TCR CDR3 underwent first-round RT-PCR, the HTBI primer set was used. TCRdb analysed the multiplex PCR reads with MiXCR anew, one entry per CDR3 protein. The data show about 200,000 distinct CDR3 sequences, 15% to 20% seen once. The data were taken from a study of T cells in Graves' hyperthyroidism and ophthalmopathy.

Broader study findings: Blood shared most expanded thyroid clonotypes above 0.001.

Sample: blood. This receptor was obtained from a middle-aged man with Graves' hyperthyroidism. This chain connects TRBV5-1 to TRBJ2-7; D might be TRBD2 (6 bases). CDR3 coding DNA: TGCGCCAGCAGCATGGGACTGGGGGATTACGAGCAGTACTTC. Protein product: CASSMGLGDYEQYF.